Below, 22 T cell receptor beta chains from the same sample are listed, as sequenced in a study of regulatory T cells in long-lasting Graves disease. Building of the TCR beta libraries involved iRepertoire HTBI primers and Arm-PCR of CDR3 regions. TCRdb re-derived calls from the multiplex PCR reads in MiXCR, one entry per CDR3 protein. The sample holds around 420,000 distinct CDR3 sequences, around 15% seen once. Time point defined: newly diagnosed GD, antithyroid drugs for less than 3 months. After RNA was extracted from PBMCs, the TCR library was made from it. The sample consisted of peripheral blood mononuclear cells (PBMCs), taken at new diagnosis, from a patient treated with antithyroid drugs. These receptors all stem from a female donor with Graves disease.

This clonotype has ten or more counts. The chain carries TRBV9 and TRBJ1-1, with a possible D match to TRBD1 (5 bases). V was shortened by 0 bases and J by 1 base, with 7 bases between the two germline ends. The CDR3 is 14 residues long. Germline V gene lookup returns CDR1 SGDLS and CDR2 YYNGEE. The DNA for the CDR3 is TGTGCCAGCAGCGTAGGGGGGTCGAACACTGAAGCTTTCTTT. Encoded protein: CASSVGGSNTEAFF.

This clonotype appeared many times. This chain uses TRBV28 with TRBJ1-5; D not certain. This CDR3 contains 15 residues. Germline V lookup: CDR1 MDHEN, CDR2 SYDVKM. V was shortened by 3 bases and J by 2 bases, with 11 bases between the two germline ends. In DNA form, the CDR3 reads TGTGCCAGCAGTTTTATAGAGACTCGCAATCAGCCCCAGCATTTT. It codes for CASSFIETRNQPQHF.

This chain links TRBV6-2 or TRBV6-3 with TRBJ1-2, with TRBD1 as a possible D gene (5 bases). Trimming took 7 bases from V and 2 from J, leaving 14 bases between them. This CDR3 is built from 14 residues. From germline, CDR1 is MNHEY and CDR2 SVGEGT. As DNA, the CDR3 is TGTGCCAGCAACTTGACTTACAGGAACTATGGCTACACCTTC. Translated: CASNLTYRNYGYTF.

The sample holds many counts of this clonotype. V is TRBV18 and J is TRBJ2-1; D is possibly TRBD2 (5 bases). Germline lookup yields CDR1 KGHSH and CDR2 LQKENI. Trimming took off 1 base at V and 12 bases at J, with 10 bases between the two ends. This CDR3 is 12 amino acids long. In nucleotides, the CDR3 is TGTGCCAGCTCACCACGAGAGGGTGGGCAGTTCTTC. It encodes CASSPREGGQFF.

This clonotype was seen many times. CDR3 region: CASSTVAEAFF. The CDR3 DNA sequence: TGTGCCAGCAGTACAGTTGCTGAAGCTTTCTTT. The chain links TRBV12-3 or TRBV12-4 to TRBJ1-1; no firm D call. CDR3 length equals 11 residues. The ends were cut back, 5 bases at V and 6 bases at J, with 7 bases in the middle.

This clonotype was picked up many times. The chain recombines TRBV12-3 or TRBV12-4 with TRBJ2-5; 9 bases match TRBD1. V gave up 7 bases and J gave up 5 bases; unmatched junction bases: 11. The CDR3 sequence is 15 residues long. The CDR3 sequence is CASTAGTGYHETQYF. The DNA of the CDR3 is TGTGCCAGCACGGCGGGGACAGGGTATCACGAGACCCAGTACTTC.

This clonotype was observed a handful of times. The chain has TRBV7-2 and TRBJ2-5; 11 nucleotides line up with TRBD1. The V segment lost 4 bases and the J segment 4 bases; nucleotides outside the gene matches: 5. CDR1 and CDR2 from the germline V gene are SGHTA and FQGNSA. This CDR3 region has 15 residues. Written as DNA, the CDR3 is TGTGCCAGCAGCTCACTAGGGACAGGGGGAGAGACCCAGTACTTC. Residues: CASSSLGTGGETQYF.

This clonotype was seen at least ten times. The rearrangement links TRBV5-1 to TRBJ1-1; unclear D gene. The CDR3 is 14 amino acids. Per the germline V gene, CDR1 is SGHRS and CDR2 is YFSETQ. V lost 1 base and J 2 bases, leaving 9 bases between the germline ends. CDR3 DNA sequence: TGCGCCAGCAGCTTGAACAGTGATAACACTGAAGCTTTCTTT. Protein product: CASSLNSDNTEAFF. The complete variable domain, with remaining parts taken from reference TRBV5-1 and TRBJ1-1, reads KAGVTQTPRYLIKTRGQQVTLSCSPISGHRSVSWYQQTPGQGLQFLFEYFSETQRNKGNFPGRFSGRQFSNSRSEMNVSTLELGDSALYLCASSLNSDNTEAFFGQGTRLTVV.

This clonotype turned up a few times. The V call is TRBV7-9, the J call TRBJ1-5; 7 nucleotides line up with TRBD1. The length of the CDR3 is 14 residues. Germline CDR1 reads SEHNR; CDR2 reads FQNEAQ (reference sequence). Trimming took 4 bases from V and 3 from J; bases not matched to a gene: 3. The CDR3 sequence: CASSSTGANQPQHF. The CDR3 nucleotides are TGTGCCAGCAGCTCAACAGGGGCCAATCAGCCCCAGCATTTT.

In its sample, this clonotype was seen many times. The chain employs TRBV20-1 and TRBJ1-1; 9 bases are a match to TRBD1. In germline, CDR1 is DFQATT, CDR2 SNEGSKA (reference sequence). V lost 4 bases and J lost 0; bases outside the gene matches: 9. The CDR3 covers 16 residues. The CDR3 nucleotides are TGCAGTGCTACCGGGACAGGGATTCTGATGAACACTGAAGCTTTCTTT. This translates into CSATGTGILMNTEAFF.

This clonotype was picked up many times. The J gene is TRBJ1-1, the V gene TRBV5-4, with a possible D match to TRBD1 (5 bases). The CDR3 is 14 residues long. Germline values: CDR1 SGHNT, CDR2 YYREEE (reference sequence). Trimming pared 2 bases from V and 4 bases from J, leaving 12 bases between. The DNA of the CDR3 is TGTGCCAGCAGCTTTAAGGGGTCTGGCACTGAAGCTTTCTTT. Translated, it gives CASSFKGSGTEAFF.

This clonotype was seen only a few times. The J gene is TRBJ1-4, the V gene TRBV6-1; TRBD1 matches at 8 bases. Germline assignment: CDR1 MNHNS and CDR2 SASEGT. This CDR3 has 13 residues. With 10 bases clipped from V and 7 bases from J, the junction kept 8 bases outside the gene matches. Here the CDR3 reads CATKTGDTEKLFF. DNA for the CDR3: TGTGCCACCAAGACAGGGGATACTGAAAAACTGTTTTTT.

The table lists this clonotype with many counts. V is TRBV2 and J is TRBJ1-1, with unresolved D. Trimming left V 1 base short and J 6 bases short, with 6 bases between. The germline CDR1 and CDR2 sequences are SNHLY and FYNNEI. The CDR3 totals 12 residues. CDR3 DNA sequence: TGTGCCAGCAGTGAAGGGCAGGCTGAAGCTTTCTTT. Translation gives CASSEGQAEAFF.

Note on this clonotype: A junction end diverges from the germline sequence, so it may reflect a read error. The CDR3 sequence: CASCPRSLQGRAEAFF. In DNA form, the CDR3 reads TGCGCCAGCTGCCCCAGGTCCCTACAGGGGAGAGCTGAAGCTTTCTTT. The chain joins TRBV5-4 to TRBJ1-1, with 7 bases lining up with TRBD1. The CDR3 runs 16 residues. Germline V gives CDR1 SGHNT, CDR2 YYREEE (reference sequence). Together with reference TRBV5-4 and TRBJ1-1, the CDR3 gives the full variable domain: ETGVTQSPTHLIKTRGQQVTLRCSSQSGHNTVSWYQQALGQGPQFIFQYYREEENGRGNFPPRFSGLQFPNYSSELNVNALELDDSALYLCASCPRSLQGRAEAFFGQGTRLTVV.

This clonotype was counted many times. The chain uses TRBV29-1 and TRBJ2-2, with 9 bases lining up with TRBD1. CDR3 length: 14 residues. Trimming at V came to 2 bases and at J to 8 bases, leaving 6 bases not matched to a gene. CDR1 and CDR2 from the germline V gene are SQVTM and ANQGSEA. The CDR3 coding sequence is TGCAGCGTTGAAAGTTGGACAGGGGAAGGGGAGCTGTTTTTT. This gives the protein CSVESWTGEGELFF.

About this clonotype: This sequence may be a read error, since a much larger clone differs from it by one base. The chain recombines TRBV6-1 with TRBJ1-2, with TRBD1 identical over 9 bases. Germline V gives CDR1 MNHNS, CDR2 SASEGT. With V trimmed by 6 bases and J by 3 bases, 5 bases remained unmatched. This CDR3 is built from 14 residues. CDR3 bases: TGTGCCAGCAGACCCGGGACAGGGCACTATGGCTACACCTTC. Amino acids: CASRPGTGHYGYTF.

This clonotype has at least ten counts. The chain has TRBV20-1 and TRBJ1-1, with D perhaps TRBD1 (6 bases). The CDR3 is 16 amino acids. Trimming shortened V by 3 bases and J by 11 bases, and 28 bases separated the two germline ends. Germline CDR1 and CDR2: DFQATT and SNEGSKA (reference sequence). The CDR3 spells CSARPVRGGFNLGAFF. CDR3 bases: TGCAGTGCTAGGCCTGTCAGGGGAGGTTTCAACTTGGGCGCTTTCTTT.

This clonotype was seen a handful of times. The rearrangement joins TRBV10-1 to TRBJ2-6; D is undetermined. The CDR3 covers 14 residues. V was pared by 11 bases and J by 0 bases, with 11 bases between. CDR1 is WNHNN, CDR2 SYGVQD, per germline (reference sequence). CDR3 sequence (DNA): TGCGCCCAGACCTTTCGCTCTGGGGCCAACGTCCTGACTTTC. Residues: CAQTFRSGANVLTF.

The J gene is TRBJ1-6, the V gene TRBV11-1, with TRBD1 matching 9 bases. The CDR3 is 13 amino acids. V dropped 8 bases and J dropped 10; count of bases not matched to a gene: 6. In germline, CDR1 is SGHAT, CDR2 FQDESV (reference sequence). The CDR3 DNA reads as TGTGCCAGCGGACAGGGGCGCGCCTCACCCCTCCACTTT. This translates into CASGQGRASPLHF.

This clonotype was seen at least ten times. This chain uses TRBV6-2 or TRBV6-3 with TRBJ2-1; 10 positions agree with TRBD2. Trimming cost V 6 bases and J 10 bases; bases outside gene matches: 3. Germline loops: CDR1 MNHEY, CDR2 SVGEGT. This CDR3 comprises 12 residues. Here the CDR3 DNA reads TGTGCCAGCAGGCAACTAGCGGGAGAGCAGTTCTTC. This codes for CASRQLAGEQFF.

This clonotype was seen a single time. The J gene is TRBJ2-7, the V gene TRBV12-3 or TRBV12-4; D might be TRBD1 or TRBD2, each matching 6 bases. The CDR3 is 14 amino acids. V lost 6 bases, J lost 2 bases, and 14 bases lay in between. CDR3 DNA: TGTGCCAGCAGCCCCGGAGGGGGTCCCTACGAGCAGTACTTC. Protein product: CASSPGGGPYEQYF.

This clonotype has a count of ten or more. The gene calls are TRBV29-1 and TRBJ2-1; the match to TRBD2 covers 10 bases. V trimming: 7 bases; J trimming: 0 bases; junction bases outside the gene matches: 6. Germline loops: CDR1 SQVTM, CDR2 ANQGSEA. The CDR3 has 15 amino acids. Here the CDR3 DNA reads TGCAGCGCAGGGACTAGCGCCAGCTCCTACAATGAGCAGTTCTTC. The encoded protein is CSAGTSASSYNEQFF.